This entry describes one T cell receptor (beta chain). Original methodology: Amplification of reference gene primers was used by the study to estimate nucleated cell counts. Profiled with immunoSEQ multiplex PCR; TCRdb holds only in-frame clones, not every one. Clone size and V and J calls were adopted from that table, with D and trimming inferred from the DNA. The sample contains roughly 250,000 clones, under 90% of which appear only once. These data are taken from a study of blood T cell repertoires in COVID-19. The germline CDR1 and CDR2 sequences are SGHRS and YFSETQ. The CDR3 consists of 17 residues. Trimming at V came to 3 bases and at J to 0 bases, leaving 9 bases not matched to a gene.

This clonotype was sampled from a woman aged 60 to 75 with active or convalescent COVID-19. The chain carries TRBV5-1 and TRBJ2-4, with 7 bases that match TRBD1. Source material: peripheral blood. Here the CDR3 reads CASSYKQGLIAKNIQYF. CDR3 DNA: TGCGCCAGCAGCTACAAACAGGGGTTGATAGCCAAAAACATTCAGTACTTC.